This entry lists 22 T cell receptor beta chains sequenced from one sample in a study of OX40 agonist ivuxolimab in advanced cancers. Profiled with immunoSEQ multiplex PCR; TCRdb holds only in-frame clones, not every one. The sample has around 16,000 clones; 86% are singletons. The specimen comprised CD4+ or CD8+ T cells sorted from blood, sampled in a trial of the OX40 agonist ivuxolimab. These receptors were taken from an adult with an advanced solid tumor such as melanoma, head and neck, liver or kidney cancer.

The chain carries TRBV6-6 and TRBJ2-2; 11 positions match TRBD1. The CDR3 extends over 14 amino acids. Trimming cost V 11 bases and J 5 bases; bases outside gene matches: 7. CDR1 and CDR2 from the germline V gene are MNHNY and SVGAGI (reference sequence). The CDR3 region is CAGAGTGGTGELFF. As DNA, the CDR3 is TGTGCCGGAGCTGGGACAGGGGGGACCGGGGAGCTGTTTTTT.

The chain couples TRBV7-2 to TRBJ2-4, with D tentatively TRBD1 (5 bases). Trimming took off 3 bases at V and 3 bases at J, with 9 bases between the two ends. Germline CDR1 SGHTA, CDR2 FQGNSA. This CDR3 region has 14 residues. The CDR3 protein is CASSLQGGKNIQYF. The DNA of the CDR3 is TGTGCCAGCAGCTTGCAGGGTGGCAAAAACATTCAGTACTTC.

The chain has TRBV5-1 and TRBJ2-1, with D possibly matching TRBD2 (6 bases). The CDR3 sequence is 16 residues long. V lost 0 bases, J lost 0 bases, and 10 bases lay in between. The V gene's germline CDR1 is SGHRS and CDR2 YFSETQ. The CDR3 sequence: CASSLDGSVSYNEQFF. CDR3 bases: TGCGCCAGCAGCTTGGACGGGAGCGTCTCCTACAATGAGCAGTTCTTC.

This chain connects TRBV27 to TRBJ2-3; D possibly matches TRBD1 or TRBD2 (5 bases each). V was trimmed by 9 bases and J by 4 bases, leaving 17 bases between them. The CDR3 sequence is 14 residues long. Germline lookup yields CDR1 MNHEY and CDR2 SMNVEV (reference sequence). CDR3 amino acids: CASWVPGTPDTQYF. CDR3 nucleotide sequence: TGTGCCAGTTGGGTTCCCGGGACGCCAGATACGCAGTATTTT.

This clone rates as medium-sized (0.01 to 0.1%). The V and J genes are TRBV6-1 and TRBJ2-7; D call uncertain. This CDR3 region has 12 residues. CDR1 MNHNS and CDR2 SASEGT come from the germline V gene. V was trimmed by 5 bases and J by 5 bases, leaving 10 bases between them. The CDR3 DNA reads TGTGCCAGCAGTCGGAACAATGACGAGCAGTACTTC. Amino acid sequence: CASSRNNDEQYF.

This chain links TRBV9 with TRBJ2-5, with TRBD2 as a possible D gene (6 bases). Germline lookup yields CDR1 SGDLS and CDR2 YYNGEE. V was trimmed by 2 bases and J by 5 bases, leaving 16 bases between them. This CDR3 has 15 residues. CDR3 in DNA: TGTGCCAGCAGCGTCGGAGGGGACCTGATGGAGACCCAGTACTTC. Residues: CASSVGGDLMETQYF.

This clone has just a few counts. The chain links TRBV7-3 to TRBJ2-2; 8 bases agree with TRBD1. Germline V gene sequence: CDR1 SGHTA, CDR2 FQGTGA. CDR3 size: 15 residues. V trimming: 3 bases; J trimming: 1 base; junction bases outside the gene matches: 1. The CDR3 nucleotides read TGTGCCAGCAGCTTCGGACAGGGGAACACCGGGGAGCTGTTTTTT. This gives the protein CASSFGQGNTGELFF.

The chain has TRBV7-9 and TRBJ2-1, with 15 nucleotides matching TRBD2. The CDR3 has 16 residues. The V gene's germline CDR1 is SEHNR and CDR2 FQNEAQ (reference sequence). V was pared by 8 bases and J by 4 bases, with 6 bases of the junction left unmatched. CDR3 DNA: TGTGCCAGCCGACCGGGACTAGCGGGAGGATACAATGAGCAGTTCTTC. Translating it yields CASRPGLAGGYNEQFF.

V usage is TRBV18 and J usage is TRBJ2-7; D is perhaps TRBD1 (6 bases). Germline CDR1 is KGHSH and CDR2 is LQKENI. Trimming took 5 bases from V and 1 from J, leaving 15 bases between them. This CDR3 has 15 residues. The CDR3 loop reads CASSSGTTLSYEQYF. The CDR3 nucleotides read TGTGCCAGCTCATCCGGGACAACCCTATCCTACGAGCAGTACTTC.

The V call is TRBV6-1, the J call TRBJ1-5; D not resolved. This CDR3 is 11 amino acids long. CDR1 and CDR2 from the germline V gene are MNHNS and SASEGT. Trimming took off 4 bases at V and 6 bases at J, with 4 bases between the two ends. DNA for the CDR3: TGTGCCAGCAGTGGAAGTCAGCCCCAGCATTTT. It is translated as CASSGSQPQHF.

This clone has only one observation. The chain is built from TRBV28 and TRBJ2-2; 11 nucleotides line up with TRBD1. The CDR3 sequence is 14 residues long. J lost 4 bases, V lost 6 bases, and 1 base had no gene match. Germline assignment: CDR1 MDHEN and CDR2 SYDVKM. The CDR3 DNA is TGTGCCAGCAGCGGGACAGGGGGCACCGGGGAGCTGTTTTTT. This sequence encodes CASSGTGGTGELFF.

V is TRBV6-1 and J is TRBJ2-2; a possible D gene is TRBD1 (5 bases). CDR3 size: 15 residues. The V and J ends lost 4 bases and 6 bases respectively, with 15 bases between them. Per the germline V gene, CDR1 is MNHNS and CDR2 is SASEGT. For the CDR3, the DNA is TGTGCCAGCAGTGTGAGCCCAGGGATAGCCGGGGAGCTGTTTTTT. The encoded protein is CASSVSPGIAGELFF.

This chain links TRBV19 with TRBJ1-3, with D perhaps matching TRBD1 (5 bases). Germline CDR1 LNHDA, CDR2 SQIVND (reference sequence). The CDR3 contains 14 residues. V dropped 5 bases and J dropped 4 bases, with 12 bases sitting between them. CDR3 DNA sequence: TGTGCCAGTAGTCCACAGGTCGGAGGAAACACCATATATTTT. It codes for CASSPQVGGNTIYF.

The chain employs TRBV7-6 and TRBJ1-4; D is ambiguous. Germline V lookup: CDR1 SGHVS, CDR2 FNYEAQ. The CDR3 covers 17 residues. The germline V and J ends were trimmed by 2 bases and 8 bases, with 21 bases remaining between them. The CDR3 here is CASSLRGKCRIMEKLFF. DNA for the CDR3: TGTGCCAGCAGCTTACGAGGGAAATGTCGTATAATGGAAAAACTGTTTTTT.

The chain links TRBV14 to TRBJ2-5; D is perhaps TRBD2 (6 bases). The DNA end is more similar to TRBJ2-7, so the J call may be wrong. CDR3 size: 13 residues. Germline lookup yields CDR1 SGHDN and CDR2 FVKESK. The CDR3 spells CASGTGLAYEQYF. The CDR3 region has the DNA TGTGCCAGCGGGACTGGCCTCGCGTACGAGCAGTACTTC.

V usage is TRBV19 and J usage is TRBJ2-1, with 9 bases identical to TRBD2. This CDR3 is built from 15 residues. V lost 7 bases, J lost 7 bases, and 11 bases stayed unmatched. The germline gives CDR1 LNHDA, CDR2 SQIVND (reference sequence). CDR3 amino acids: CASITRASGMNEQFF. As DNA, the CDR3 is TGTGCCAGTATTACGCGAGCTAGCGGGATGAATGAGCAGTTCTTC. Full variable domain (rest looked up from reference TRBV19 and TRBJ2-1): DGGITQSPKYLFRKEGQNVTLSCEQNLNHDAMYWYRQDPGQGLRLIYYSQIVNDFQKGDIAEGYSVSREKKESFPLTVTSAQKNPTAFYLCASITRASGMNEQFFGPGTRLTVL.

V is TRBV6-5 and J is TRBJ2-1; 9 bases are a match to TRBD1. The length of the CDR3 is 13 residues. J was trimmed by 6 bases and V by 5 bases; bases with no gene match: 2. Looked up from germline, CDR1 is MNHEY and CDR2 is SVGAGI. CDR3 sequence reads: CASSRTGVNEQFF. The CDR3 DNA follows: TGTGCCAGCAGTCGGACAGGGGTCAATGAGCAGTTCTTC.

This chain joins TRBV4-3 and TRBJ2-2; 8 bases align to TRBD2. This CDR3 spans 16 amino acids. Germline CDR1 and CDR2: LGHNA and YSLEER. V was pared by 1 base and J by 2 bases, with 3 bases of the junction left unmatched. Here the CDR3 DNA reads TGCGCCAGCAGCCAAGTAGCGGGGACCAACACCGGGGAGCTGTTTTTT. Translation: CASSQVAGTNTGELFF.

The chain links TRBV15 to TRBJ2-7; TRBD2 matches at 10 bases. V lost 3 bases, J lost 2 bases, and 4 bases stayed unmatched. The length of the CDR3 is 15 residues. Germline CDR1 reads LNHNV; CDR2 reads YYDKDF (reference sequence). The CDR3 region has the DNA TGTGCCACCAGCAGGGGGACTAGCGCTGCCTACGAGCAGTACTTC. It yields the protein CATSRGTSAAYEQYF.

The CDR3 DNA reads TGCGCCAGCAGCTTGGAGCCAGGGGGCAACTACGAGCAGTACTTC. This encodes CASSLEPGGNYEQYF. This rearrangement joins TRBV5-1 to TRBJ2-7, with 8 bases identical to TRBD1. The CDR3 extends over 15 amino acids. Germline values: CDR1 SGHRS, CDR2 YFSETQ. The V segment lost 0 bases and the J segment 3 bases; nucleotides outside the gene matches: 5. The variable domain in full, completed from reference TRBV5-1 and TRBJ2-7, reads KAGVTQTPRYLIKTRGQQVTLSCSPISGHRSVSWYQQTPGQGLQFLFEYFSETQRNKGNFPGRFSGRQFSNSRSEMNVSTLELGDSALYLCASSLEPGGNYEQYFGPGTRLTVT.

The DNA of the CDR3 is TGTGCCAGCAGCTCCTTAGCGGGAGCGCACTCCTACAATGAGCAGTTCTTC. Its protein is CASSSLAGAHSYNEQFF. The V call is TRBV7-2, the J call TRBJ2-1, with TRBD2 matching 9 bases. The CDR3 is made up of 17 amino acids. The V gene's germline CDR1 is SGHTA and CDR2 FQGNSA. V dropped 4 bases and J dropped 0; count of bases not matched to a gene: 7.

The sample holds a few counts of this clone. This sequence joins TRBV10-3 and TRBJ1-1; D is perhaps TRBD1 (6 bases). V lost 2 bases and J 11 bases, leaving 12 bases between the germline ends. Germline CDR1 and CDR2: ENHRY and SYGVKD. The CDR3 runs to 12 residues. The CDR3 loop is CAISETGFSAFF. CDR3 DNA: TGTGCCATCAGTGAGACAGGGTTTTCGGCTTTCTTT.